What follows are 21 T cell receptor beta chains derived from one specimen sequenced in a study of shared clonotypes between healthy human individuals. The repertoire was sequenced with immunoSEQ multiplex PCR; TCRdb's copy has only in-frame clones and lacks some. The table includes approximately 1.1 million clones, 70% to 80% detected once. The sequencing sample was made of memory CD4+ T cells from PBMCs. Subset noted: CD45RA-negative fraction. The receptors shown here come from a man aged 18 to 35 in good health. Some clones in this sample may be carry-over from other donors' samples.

This clone was picked up a small number of times. This chain connects TRBV5-4 to TRBJ1-1; D unclear. Germline lookup yields CDR1 SGHNT and CDR2 YYREEE (reference sequence). The V end was cut by 2 bases, the J end by 5 bases, with 10 bases between. The CDR3 has 13 residues. The CDR3 DNA sequence: TGTGCCAGCAGCTTTGAGGTTGGAACTGAAGCTTTCTTT. Protein sequence: CASSFEVGTEAFF.

This chain uses TRBV11-2 with TRBJ2-2; D is unclear. Per germline, CDR1 SGHAT and CDR2 FQNNGV. Trimming left V 0 bases short and J 1 base short, with 9 bases between. The CDR3 sequence is 16 residues long. The chain's CDR3 is CASSLDLPGNTGELFF. DNA of the CDR3: TGTGCCAGCAGCTTAGATCTCCCCGGGAACACCGGGGAGCTGTTTTTT. The full variable domain, in which reference TRBV11-2 and TRBJ2-2 provide the parts outside the CDR3, is EAGVAQSPRYKIIEKRQSVAFWCNPISGHATLYWYQQILGQGPKLLIQFQNNGVVDDSQLPKDRFSAERLKGVDSTLKIQPAKLEDSAVYLCASSLDLPGNTGELFFGEGSRLTVL.

The genes are TRBV5-4 and TRBJ1-4; TRBD1 aligns across 9 bases. The CDR3 runs to 18 residues. Unmatched junction bases numbered 12, after V lost 3 bases and J lost 3 bases. The germline V gene has CDR1 SGHNT and CDR2 YYREEE (reference sequence). The CDR3 protein is CASSSASGTGQSNEKLFF. Here the CDR3 DNA reads TGTGCCAGCAGCTCGGCCTCCGGGACAGGGCAGTCTAATGAAAAACTGTTTTTT.

The chain couples TRBV28 to TRBJ1-4; 8 nucleotides line up with TRBD1. The germline gives CDR1 MDHEN, CDR2 SYDVKM. With V trimmed by 3 bases and J by 5 bases, 5 bases remained unmatched. This CDR3 contains 15 residues. DNA for the CDR3: TGTGCCAGCAGTTTCCCAGGGGGCGGGAATGAAAAACTGTTTTTT. It specifies CASSFPGGGNEKLFF.

The V call is TRBV27, the J call TRBJ2-5; tentative D call: TRBD1 (6 bases). Germline lookup yields CDR1 MNHEY and CDR2 SMNVEV (reference sequence). The CDR3 sequence is 18 residues long. The V and J ends lost 6 bases and 3 bases respectively, with 26 bases between them. In DNA, the CDR3 is TGTGCCAGCAGAGGTCAGCAGACCGGGACAACAAGGGAAGAGACCCAGTACTTC. Protein product: CASRGQQTGTTREETQYF.

This clone occurred a few times. V usage is TRBV14 and J usage is TRBJ2-3; 7 bases are a match to TRBD2. Unmatched junction bases numbered 4, after V lost 0 bases and J lost 4 bases. Germline V CDR1 and CDR2: SGHDN, FVKESK. The CDR3 is 15 residues long. CDR3 region: CASSQDPRGADTQYF. Here the CDR3 DNA reads TGTGCCAGCAGCCAAGACCCTCGGGGGGCAGATACGCAGTATTTT.

V and J are TRBV2 and TRBJ2-7; a weak D match, TRBD2 (6 bases). Trimming shortened V by 11 bases and J by 7 bases, and 18 bases separated the two germline ends. The CDR3 totals 12 residues. In germline, CDR1 is SNHLY, CDR2 FYNNEI. DNA of the CDR3: TGTGCCCCCGGCGGGGTCTCGGGTGAGCAGTACTTC. It translates to CAPGGVSGEQYF.

The chain couples TRBV29-1 to TRBJ2-7; D is possibly TRBD1 (7 bases). Trimming cost V 0 bases and J 5 bases, with 17 bases left between them. Germline V gene sequence: CDR1 SQVTM, CDR2 ANQGSEA. CDR3 size: 15 residues. In DNA, the CDR3 is TGCAGCGTTGAAGACCCGGGGGTTACAGGGGACGAGCAGTACTTC. Amino acid sequence: CSVEDPGVTGDEQYF.

This clone has a handful of counts. A read error may explain this, as a much larger clone is one base away. Other DNA sequences in this sample translate to the same CDR3. V usage is TRBV7-9 and J usage is TRBJ2-5, with D uncertain. V dropped 5 bases and J dropped 2 bases, with 3 bases sitting between them. This CDR3 is 11 amino acids long. Germline V gene sequence: CDR1 SEHNR, CDR2 FQNEAQ (reference sequence). The CDR3 DNA reads as TGTGCCAGCAGCCTACAAGAGACCCAGTACTTC. Amino acid sequence: CASSLQETQYF.

The rearrangement joins TRBV13 to TRBJ2-1; 9 bases match TRBD1. The CDR3 runs to 15 residues. V lost 5 bases, J lost 4 bases, and 6 bases stayed unmatched. Germline V gives CDR1 PRHDT, CDR2 FYEKMQ (reference sequence). CDR3 sequence: CASSPPGQGYNEQFF. The CDR3, as DNA: TGTGCCAGCAGCCCTCCGGGACAGGGATACAATGAGCAGTTCTTC.

V is TRBV27 and J is TRBJ2-1; 7 positions match TRBD2. V lost 0 bases to trimming and J lost 1 base; unmatched junction nucleotides: 9. The germline V gene encodes CDR1 MNHEY and CDR2 SMNVEV (reference sequence). The CDR3 contains 18 residues. The CDR3 sequence: CASSLSGSGGLSYNEQFF. In nucleotides, the CDR3 is TGTGCCAGCAGTTTATCCGGGTCGGGAGGCCTTTCCTACAATGAGCAGTTCTTC.

The chain couples TRBV29-1 to TRBJ2-1, with 10 bases fitting TRBD2. Losses at the gene ends were 4 bases for V and 0 bases for J; bases not matched to a gene: 6. Germline CDR1 and CDR2: SQVTM and ANQGSEA. The CDR3 contains 16 residues. The CDR3 loop reads CSVVGASGSSYNEQFF. Here the CDR3 DNA reads TGCAGCGTTGTGGGGGCTAGCGGGAGCTCCTACAATGAGCAGTTCTTC.

This clone was picked up a small number of times. J is TRBJ1-1 and V is TRBV6-6; weak D call: TRBD1 (5 bases). V was pared by 6 bases and J by 7 bases, with 15 bases between. In germline, CDR1 is MNHNY, CDR2 SVGAGI (reference sequence). This CDR3 is built from 13 residues. CDR3 sequence: CASSLGLPLEAFF. The CDR3 coding sequence is TGTGCCAGCAGCCTGGGACTCCCCCTTGAAGCTTTCTTT.

The V gene is TRBV18, the J gene TRBJ2-2, with a weak D call TRBD2 (5 bases). Germline V gene sequence: CDR1 KGHSH, CDR2 LQKENI. CDR3 length: 16 residues. Deletions cut 4 bases from V and 4 bases from J, with 16 bases between. CDR3 bases: TGTGCCAGCTCACGCGCGCAGGAGGCGAGCACCGGGGAGCTGTTTTTT. Protein sequence: CASSRAQEASTGELFF.

The chain carries TRBV5-6 and TRBJ2-3; D is possibly TRBD1 (5 bases). From germline, CDR1 is SGHDT and CDR2 YYEEEE. The CDR3 length is 17 residues. V was trimmed by 4 bases and J by 0 bases, leaving 18 bases between them. CDR3 nucleotides: TGTGCCAGCAGCCTTCAGGGATCCTCTACTAGCACAGATACGCAGTATTTT. Its protein is CASSLQGSSTSTDTQYF. Full variable domain (outside the CDR3, taken from reference TRBV5-6 and TRBJ2-3): DAGVTQSPTHLIKTRGQQVTLRCSPKSGHDTVSWYQQALGQGPQFIFQYYEEEERQRGNFPDRFSGHQFPNYSSELNVNALLLGDSALYLCASSLQGSSTSTDTQYFGPGTRLTVL.

This chain joins TRBV7-3 and TRBJ1-2; D gene uncertain. The germline V and J ends were trimmed by 5 bases and 4 bases, with 11 bases remaining between them. The CDR3 consists of 13 residues. Germline CDR1 is SGHTA and CDR2 is FQGTGA. CDR3: CASSLGSGYGYTF. The CDR3, as DNA: TGTGCCAGCAGCCTGGGCAGCGGCTATGGCTACACCTTC.

V gene TRBV5-1 combines with J gene TRBJ1-4; 7 bases map to TRBD1. V trimming: 6 bases; J trimming: 0 bases; junction bases outside the gene matches: 2. This CDR3 is built from 14 residues. Germline V gives CDR1 SGHRS, CDR2 YFSETQ. As DNA, the CDR3 is TGCGCCAGCAAAGGACAGGCAACTAATGAAAAACTGTTTTTT. It codes for CASKGQATNEKLFF. Complete variable domain (other parts from reference TRBV5-1 and TRBJ1-4): KAGVTQTPRYLIKTRGQQVTLSCSPISGHRSVSWYQQTPGQGLQFLFEYFSETQRNKGNFPGRFSGRQFSNSRSEMNVSTLELGDSALYLCASKGQATNEKLFFGSGTQLSVL.

The J gene is TRBJ1-1, the V gene TRBV7-9; D remains unclear. The CDR3 covers 13 residues. Germline CDR1 reads SEHNR; CDR2 reads FQNEAQ (reference sequence). V lost 4 bases and J lost 0, with 6 bases in between. CDR3 coding DNA: TGTGCCAGCAGCTCCAGGCTGAACACTGAAGCTTTCTTT. Protein sequence: CASSSRLNTEAFF.

The rearrangement uses TRBV12-5 and TRBJ2-5; 7 nucleotides match TRBD2. The CDR3 loop spans 14 amino acids. Germline loops: CDR1 LGHNT, CDR2 FRNRAP. V dropped 0 bases and J dropped 3; count of bases not matched to a gene: 1. CDR3 residues: CASGLVGREETQYF. CDR3 bases: TGTGCTAGTGGTTTGGTGGGGAGGGAAGAGACCCAGTACTTC.

This rearrangement joins TRBV2 to TRBJ2-7; 8 bases fit TRBD1. V dropped 0 bases and J dropped 2; count of bases not matched to a gene: 3. Germline CDR1 reads SNHLY; CDR2 reads FYNNEI. CDR3 size: 15 residues. CDR3 residues: CASSEALTGAYEQYF. CDR3 sequence (DNA): TGTGCCAGCAGTGAAGCTCTGACAGGGGCCTACGAGCAGTACTTC.

The chain recombines TRBV11-3 with TRBJ2-2; 9 bases align to TRBD1. The V segment lost 5 bases and the J segment 1 base; nucleotides outside the gene matches: 5. Per germline, CDR1 SGHNT and CDR2 YENEEA. CDR3 size: 16 residues. Here the CDR3 DNA reads TGTGCCAGCAGCCTTGGGACAGGGAAGAACACCGGGGAGCTGTTTTTT. It is translated as CASSLGTGKNTGELFF.